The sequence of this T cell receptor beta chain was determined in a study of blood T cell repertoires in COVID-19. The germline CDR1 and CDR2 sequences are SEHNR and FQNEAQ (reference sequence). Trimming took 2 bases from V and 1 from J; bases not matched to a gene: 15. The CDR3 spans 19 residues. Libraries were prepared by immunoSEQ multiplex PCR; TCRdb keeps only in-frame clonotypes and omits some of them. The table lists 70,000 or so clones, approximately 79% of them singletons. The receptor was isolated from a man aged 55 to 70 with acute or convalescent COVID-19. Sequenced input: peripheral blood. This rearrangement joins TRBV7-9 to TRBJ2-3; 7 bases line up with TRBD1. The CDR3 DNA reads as TGTGCCAGCAGCTTATTGCTCTTAAGAGGGGGCGCGGGCACAGATACGCAGTATTTT. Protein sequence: CASSLLLLRGGAGTDTQYF.